Listed below are T cell receptor beta chains from one sample, sequenced in a study of T cell responses to AZD1222 COVID-19 vaccine. TCRdb keeps only in-frame clones here, not all; method: immunoSEQ multiplex PCR. In the table there are approximately 150,000 clones, about nine tenths of which are singletons. The specimen comprised peripheral blood, sampled on day 0 of AZD1222 vaccination. These receptors were collected from an adult in good health. The CDR3 runs from the conserved cysteine through the conserved F or W. The D gene is left open where the match is weak. The size field is filled for only some rows; it gives once, few, many or a size class.

CDR3: CASSRRQDGEQYF; DNA: TGTGCCAGCAGTCGACGACAGGACGGCGAGCAGTACTTC; V: TRBV6-5; size: .; J: TRBJ2-7; D: .
CDR3: CASSQDKRDRDFYEQYF; DNA: TGTGCCAGCAGCCAAGATAAGCGAGACAGGGACTTCTACGAGCAGTACTTC; V: TRBV3-1/TRBV3-2; size: .; J: TRBJ2-7; D: .
CDR3: CASSVAPLAGAGDEQFF; DNA: TGTGCCAGTAGTGTAGCCCCTCTAGCGGGGGCCGGGGATGAGCAGTTCTTC; V: TRBV19; size: .; J: TRBJ2-1; D: TRBD2
CDR3: CASSSGGAGAFYNEQFF; DNA: TGTGCCAGCAGCTCCGGCGGGGCGGGGGCCTTCTACAATGAGCAGTTCTTC; V: TRBV7-8; size: once; J: TRBJ2-1; D: .
CDR3: CASSVGGTGEAFF; DNA: TGTGCCAGCAGCGTGGGCGGGACAGGGGAAGCTTTCTTT; V: TRBV9; size: .; J: TRBJ1-1; D: TRBD1
CDR3: CASSPSGQGANGYTF; DNA: TGTGCCAGCAGCCCCAGTGGACAGGGGGCCAATGGCTACACCTTC; V: TRBV9; size: .; J: TRBJ1-2; D: TRBD1
CDR3: CASSDGTTNTGELFF; DNA: TGTGCCAGCAGTGACGGGACAACGAACACCGGGGAGCTGTTTTTT; V: TRBV6-4; size: once; J: TRBJ2-2; D: .
CDR3: CASSYLSERGNTIYF; DNA: TGTGCCAGCAGTTACTTGTCCGAAAGAGGAAACACCATATATTTT; V: TRBV6-6; size: .; J: TRBJ1-3; D: .
CDR3: CASSSDFPAYEQYF; DNA: TGTGCCAGCAGTTCCGACTTCCCTGCCTACGAGCAGTACTTC; V: TRBV27; size: .; J: TRBJ2-7; D: .
CDR3: CASSPSSIYEQYF; DNA: TGTGCCAGCAGCCCATCGTCGATTTACGAGCAGTACTTC; V: TRBV3-1/TRBV3-2; size: .; J: TRBJ2-7; D: .
CDR3: CASTPTLAGGSTDTQYF; DNA: TGTGCCAGCACTCCTACACTAGCGGGGGGTAGCACAGATACGCAGTATTTT; V: TRBV3-1/TRBV3-2; size: .; J: TRBJ2-3; D: TRBD2
CDR3: CASSDTTTTVSGYTF; DNA: TGTGCCAGTAGTGACACTACCACGACAGTTAGTGGCTACACCTTC; V: TRBV19; size: .; J: TRBJ1-2; D: .
CDR3: CAISETGQLAGELFF; DNA: TGTGCCATCAGTGAGACGGGACAGCTCGCCGGGGAGCTGTTTTTT; V: TRBV10-3; size: .; J: TRBJ2-2; D: TRBD1
CDR3: CASSLGQGGNYGYTF; DNA: TGTGCCAGCAGTTTAGGACAGGGGGGGAACTATGGCTACACCTTC; V: TRBV6-5; size: .; J: TRBJ1-2; D: TRBD1
CDR3: CASSNRDRDYEQYF; DNA: TGTGCCAGCAGCAACCGGGACAGGGACTACGAGCAGTACTTC; V: TRBV7-9; size: .; J: TRBJ2-7; D: TRBD1
CDR3: CASRPEGGRTEAFF; DNA: TGTGCCAGCCGCCCGGAGGGAGGGCGGACTGAAGCTTTCTTT; V: TRBV7-2; size: .; J: TRBJ1-1; D: .
CDR3: CASSDGGYQPQHF; DNA: TGTGCCAGCAGTGATGGGGGCTATCAGCCCCAGCATTTT; V: TRBV6-1; size: .; J: TRBJ1-5; D: .
CDR3: CASSPHCGTYEQYF; DNA: TGCGCCAGCAGTCCCCATTGTGGAACCTACGAGCAGTACTTC; V: TRBV23-1; size: .; J: TRBJ2-7; D: .
CDR3: CASSLGPAGLASTDTQYF; DNA: TGTGCCAGCAGCTTAGGGCCCGCGGGACTAGCTAGCACAGATACGCAGTATTTT; V: TRBV7-2; size: .; J: TRBJ2-3; D: TRBD2
CDR3: CASSQDLRGLGRETQYF; DNA: TGTGCCAGCAGCCAAGATTTGAGGGGCCTGGGTCGGGAGACCCAGTACTTC; V: TRBV3-1/TRBV3-2; size: .; J: TRBJ2-5; D: .
CDR3: CASSQPPGGTYTGELFF; DNA: TGCGCCAGCAGCCAACCCCCTGGGGGGACATACACCGGGGAGCTGTTTTTT; V: TRBV4-3; size: .; J: TRBJ2-2; D: .
CDR3: CSVRAGPGNQPQHF; DNA: TGCAGCGTCCGGGCAGGTCCGGGCAATCAGCCCCAGCATTTT; V: TRBV29-1; size: few; J: TRBJ1-5; D: .
CDR3: CASSSGTGYEQYF; DNA: TGTGCCAGCAGCTCTGGGACAGGGTACGAGCAGTACTTC; V: TRBV5-6; size: .; J: TRBJ2-7; D: TRBD1
CDR3: CASSVAWGNTEAFF; DNA: TGTGCCAGCAGCGTAGCGTGGGGGAACACTGAAGCTTTCTTT; V: TRBV9; size: .; J: TRBJ1-1; D: .
CDR3: CASRRAGIERLEQYF; DNA: TGTGCCAGCCGCCGAGCGGGGATCGAGCGTCTCGAGCAGTACTTC; V: TRBV6-2/TRBV6-3; size: .; J: TRBJ2-7; D: TRBD2
CDR3: CATSDPGQASNEQFF; DNA: TGTGCCACCAGTGATCCGGGACAGGCGAGCAATGAGCAGTTCTTC; V: TRBV24-1; size: .; J: TRBJ2-1; D: TRBD1
CDR3: CASSVEGWAGGGPTDTQYF; DNA: TGTGCCAGCAGCGTAGAGGGGTGGGCAGGCGGGGGCCCTACAGATACGCAGTATTTT; V: TRBV9; size: .; J: TRBJ2-3; D: .